This T cell receptor (beta chain) was profiled in a study of cytomegalovirus exposure and HLA in healthy donors. Study-level results: In a later analysis, specific HLA alleles were associated with about 18,000 TCR beta sequences at a 0.05 false discovery rate.

The study ran its PCR with 60 Vbeta and 13 Jbeta primers. Assay: immunoSEQ multiplex PCR; the TCRdb copy retains only in-frame clones and omits some. The profile shows around 130,000 clones, over 60% of them singletons. As concerns this clone: What it recognizes is unknown.

Trimming removed 4 bases from V and 8 bases from J; junction bases left unmatched: 9. CDR1 is LNHNV and CDR2 is YYDKDF in the germline V gene (reference sequence). This CDR3 is 15 amino acids long. Sequencing was done on a sample of PBMCs. The source is a human donor in good health. The chain joins TRBV15 to TRBJ1-4; 8 nucleotides agree with TRBD1. Here the CDR3 DNA reads TGTGCCACCAGCATCGCAGGGGGCGGGGAAGAAAAACTGTTTTTT. As protein: CATSIAGGGEEKLFF.